This T cell receptor (beta chain) was identified during a study of CD8 T cells in Susac syndrome. RNA in amounts of about 0.45 to 1 ug was reverse transcribed with random hexamers. The method of amplification for TCR beta CDR3 was immunoSEQ multiplex PCR, covering 54 Vbeta and 13 Jbeta. TCRdb reprocessed the immunoSEQ multiplex PCR reads with MiXCR, giving one entry per CDR3 protein. The top ten clones hold approximately 0.13% of a sample with some 100,000 distinct CDR3 sequences, about nine tenths of them seen once. Sequencing of TCR beta, carried out with a high-throughput approach, was applied to CD8+ and CD4+ T cells from the blood. Controls were age- and sex-matched healthy donors. Isolation of CD8+ and CD4+ T cells was performed negatively, whereas enrichment of TEMRA cells was done by FACS. From germline, CDR1 is MNHNY and CDR2 SVGAGI (reference sequence). Trimming stripped 2 bases from V and 6 bases from J, with 11 bases between. There are 13 residues in the CDR3.

This TCR was sampled from a human donor in good health. V is TRBV6-6 and J is TRBJ2-7; no reliable D call. Sequenced: CD4+ T cells from PBMCs. The CDR3 spells CASSYRSIGEQYF. For the CDR3, the DNA is TGTGCCAGCAGTTACCGCTCAATTGGCGAGCAGTACTTC.